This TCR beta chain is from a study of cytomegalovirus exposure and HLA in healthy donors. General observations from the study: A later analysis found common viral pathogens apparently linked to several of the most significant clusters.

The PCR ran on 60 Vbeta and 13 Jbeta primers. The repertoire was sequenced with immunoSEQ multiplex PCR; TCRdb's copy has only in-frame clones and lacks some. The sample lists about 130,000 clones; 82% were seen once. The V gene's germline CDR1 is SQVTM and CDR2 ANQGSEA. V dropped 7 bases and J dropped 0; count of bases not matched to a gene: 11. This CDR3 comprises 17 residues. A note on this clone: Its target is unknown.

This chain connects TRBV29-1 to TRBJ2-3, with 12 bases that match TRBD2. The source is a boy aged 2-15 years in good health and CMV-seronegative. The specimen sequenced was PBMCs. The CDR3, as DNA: TGCAGCGCTAGGCCTTATCTAGCGGGGGGGAGCACAGATACGCAGTATTTT. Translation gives CSARPYLAGGSTDTQYF.